This is a list of T cell receptor beta chains from one sample in a study of shared clonotypes between healthy human individuals. The method was immunoSEQ multiplex PCR; TCRdb's version includes in-frame clones alone and lacks a portion of them. The profile covers about 2.3 million clones, with around 90% appearing a single time and 0.3% to 0.45% taken by the ten largest. The sequencing input was naive CD4+ T cells from PBMCs. The receptors come from a man between 18 and 29 years old in good health. Some clones in this sample may be carry-over from other donors' samples. The CDR3 runs from the conserved cysteine through the conserved F or W. D genes are given only for firm matches. Expanded clones are given a class, and other clones once, few, many or no size at all.

DNA: TGCGCCAGCAGCTTGGCGAGCGACCCCTACAATGAGCAGTTCTTC; CDR3: CASSLASDPYNEQFF; D: .; V: TRBV5-1; J: TRBJ2-1; size: .
DNA: TGTGCCAGCGGGCCGGGACTAGCGGGAGGGCCAGAGACCCAGTACTTC; CDR3: CASGPGLAGGPETQYF; D: TRBD2; V: TRBV9; J: TRBJ2-5; size: once
DNA: TGTGCCAGCAGCCCAAATCCCGGGGGAAAAGCTTTCTTT; CDR3: CASSPNPGGKAFF; D: .; V: TRBV7-3; J: TRBJ1-1; size: .
DNA: TGTGCCAGCACCCCGGGACAGGGCCAAGAGACCCAGTACTTC; CDR3: CASTPGQGQETQYF; D: TRBD1; V: TRBV28; J: TRBJ2-5; size: .
DNA: TGTGCCAGCTCACCAGGCGGAGCACAGTACTTC; CDR3: CASSPGGAQYF; D: .; V: TRBV18; J: TRBJ2-7; size: .
DNA: TGTGCCAGCAGCCGAACTAGCGGGGGCTACGAGCAGTACTTC; CDR3: CASSRTSGGYEQYF; D: TRBD2; V: TRBV28; J: TRBJ2-7; size: .
DNA: TGTGCCAGCAGCTTTAGAGGGACTAGCGCGTCAGATACGCAGTATTTT; CDR3: CASSFRGTSASDTQYF; D: TRBD2; V: TRBV7-2; J: TRBJ2-3; size: .
DNA: TGCGCCAGCAGCTTGAAAGCGGGAGTTAGGACAGATACGCAGTATTTT; CDR3: CASSLKAGVRTDTQYF; D: TRBD2; V: TRBV5-1; J: TRBJ2-3; size: .
DNA: TGTGCCAGCAGCGTAATCGGGGCAGATACGCAGTATTTT; CDR3: CASSVIGADTQYF; D: .; V: TRBV9; J: TRBJ2-3; size: .
DNA: TGTGCCAGTAGTATGTCTGACCAGGGGACCCAGTACTTC; CDR3: CASSMSDQGTQYF; D: .; V: TRBV19; J: TRBJ2-5; size: .
DNA: TGTGCCAGCAGCTTAGGCGTAGTTTCACAGCAAATTCAGTACTTC; CDR3: CASSLGVVSQQIQYF; D: .; V: TRBV7-9; J: TRBJ2-4; size: .
DNA: TGTGCCATCAGTGAGTCGACGGATGGGACCTACGAGCAGTACTTC; CDR3: CAISESTDGTYEQYF; D: .; V: TRBV10-3; J: TRBJ2-7; size: .
DNA: TGTGCCAGCACCGCCTCGGATACGCAGTATTTT; CDR3: CASTASDTQYF; D: .; V: TRBV7-9; J: TRBJ2-3; size: .
DNA: TGTGCCAGCATCCGGGGCCGCGGGTACAGTAACTATGGCTACACCTTC; CDR3: CASIRGRGYSNYGYTF; D: .; V: TRBV27; J: TRBJ1-2; size: .
DNA: TGTGCCAGCAGTCCGACAGGGACGTTCTATGGCTACACCTTC; CDR3: CASSPTGTFYGYTF; D: TRBD1; V: TRBV6-1; J: TRBJ1-2; size: .
DNA: TGTGCCAGCAGCGCCCGAGGTGTCACCGATACGCAGTATTTT; CDR3: CASSARGVTDTQYF; D: .; V: TRBV9; J: TRBJ2-3; size: once
DNA: TGTGCCAGAAGCGGGTACAGATCCTATAGCAATCAGCCCCAGCATTTT; CDR3: CARSGYRSYSNQPQHF; D: .; V: TRBV5-3; J: TRBJ1-5; size: .